A selection of T cell receptor beta chains follows, all from one sample in a study of T cell responses to AZD1222 COVID-19 vaccine. The assay was immunoSEQ multiplex PCR, and TCRdb's table has in-frame clones only and misses some. The sample has 50,000 to 65,000 clones, approximately 86% seen once; the top ten hold less than 8.5%. The sequencing here drew on peripheral blood, taken 28 days after the second AZD1222 dose. These receptors originate from an adult who received the AZD1222 COVID-19 vaccine. CDR3s include the opening cysteine and the closing phenylalanine or tryptophan. The D gene is left open where the match is weak. The size of a clone is reported for some rows only, either as once, few or many, or as a class for expanded clones.

J gene | clone size | V gene | D gene | CDR3 DNA | CDR3 protein
TRBJ2-1 | - | TRBV2 | - | TGTGCCAGCCGGAGCCTTCGAAGGGGTGAGCAGTTCTTC | CASRSLRRGEQFF
TRBJ1-2 | - | TRBV19 | TRBD1 | TGTGCCAGCAGGACAGGGACGGGCTACACCTTC | CASRTGTGYTF
TRBJ1-3 | once | TRBV4-2 | TRBD1 | TGTGCCAGCAGCCGGCGTACCGGACAGGGATCTGGAAACACCATATATTTT | CASSRRTGQGSGNTIYF
TRBJ1-2 | - | TRBV11-2 | - | TGTGCCAGCAGCTTAATAATTATTGGGAGCTACACCTTC | CASSLIIIGSYTF
TRBJ1-2 | - | TRBV12-3/TRBV12-4 | - | TGTGCCAGCAGTCTAGGGCAGTTCTATGGCTACACCTTC | CASSLGQFYGYTF
TRBJ2-1 | few | TRBV11-2 | - | TGTGCCAGCAGCTCCAGCAATGAGCAGTTCTTC | CASSSSNEQFF
TRBJ2-7 | - | TRBV6-6 | TRBD1 | TGTGCCAGCAGGCCCGCACCGGGACAGGGATCCTACGAGCAGTACTTC | CASRPAPGQGSYEQYF
TRBJ2-3 | - | TRBV5-1 | - | TGCGCCAGCAGCTTGGCGGACTTCACGGGCGGGGATACGCAGTATTTT | CASSLADFTGGDTQYF
TRBJ2-4 | - | TRBV30 | - | TGTGCCTGGAGTCCGAAAAACATTCAGTACTTC | CAWSPKNIQYF
TRBJ1-5 | - | TRBV19 | TRBD1 | TGTGCCAGTAGTAGAACAGGGGTAAAGCCCCAGCATTTT | CASSRTGVKPQHF
TRBJ1-1 | - | TRBV28 | TRBD1 | TGTGCCAGCAGCACCGCCGGGACAGGTCTAACTGAAGCTTTCTTT | CASSTAGTGLTEAFF
TRBJ2-2 | - | TRBV11-3 | - | TGTGCCAGCAGCTTATTACAGGGCAACACCGGGGAGCTGTTTTTT | CASSLLQGNTGELFF
TRBJ2-2 | - | TRBV24-1 | TRBD1 | TGTGCCACCAGTGATCCCGGGACAGCCGAACAAGGCGGGGAGCTGTTTTTT | CATSDPGTAEQGGELFF
TRBJ1-6 | - | TRBV2 | - | TGTGCCAGCAGTGAGAGGGGAAATTCACCCCTCCACTTT | CASSERGNSPLHF
TRBJ2-2 | - | TRBV5-1 | - | TGCGCCAGCACCCTGGAGGGATCAAACACCGGGGAGCTGTTTTTT | CASTLEGSNTGELFF
TRBJ1-6 | - | TRBV6-5 | TRBD1 | TGTGCCAGCAGTTTCGGGACAGGGGGATCACCCCTCCACTTT | CASSFGTGGSPLHF
TRBJ2-1 | - | TRBV28 | - | TGTGCCAGCAGTCCGCGCAGAACAGTCGATGAGCAGTTCTTC | CASSPRRTVDEQFF
TRBJ2-7 | once | TRBV5-6 | - | TGTGCCAGCAGCTGGCTGAGTGTAGACGGCGAGCAGTACTTC | CASSWLSVDGEQYF
TRBJ1-5 | few | TRBV16 | - | TGTGCCAGCAGCCGAGTTACGAGCAATCAGCCCCAGCATTTT | CASSRVTSNQPQHF
TRBJ1-2 | - | TRBV2 | - | TGTGCCAGCGGCGGGGGGGAGAGAGGCTATGGCTACACCTTC | CASGGGERGYGYTF
TRBJ1-2 | - | TRBV2 | TRBD1 | TGTGCCAGCAGTTCGACAGGGGGCATTGGCTACACCTTC | CASSSTGGIGYTF
TRBJ1-2 | once | TRBV28 | - | TGTGCCAGCAGCCCAGGTGGAAGGAACTATGGCTACACCTTC | CASSPGGRNYGYTF
TRBJ2-7 | - | TRBV15 | TRBD1 | TGTGCCACCAGCAGATCCGGGACAGGGATGGTCGAGCAGTACTTC | CATSRSGTGMVEQYF